The 5 T cell receptor beta chains below all came from one sample that was sequenced in a study of cytotoxic CD8 clonotypes in ibrutinib-treated CLL. Clones were read by immunoSEQ multiplex PCR, and TCRdb kept only the in-frame ones, dropping some. The profile shows around 330,000 clones, 67% of them singletons. The source was PBMCs, collected after 36 months of ibrutinib treatment. These receptors came from a human donor with chronic lymphocytic leukemia.

The chain couples TRBV11-2 to TRBJ2-7; TRBD1 aligns across 7 bases. CDR3 length equals 19 residues. V shed 1 base and J 2 bases; nucleotides not matched to a gene: 17. From germline, CDR1 is SGHAT and CDR2 FQNNGV. CDR3 DNA: TGTGCCAGCAGCTTAGTCACAGGGGTAGGAAGAAGCCTGGCCTACGAGCAGTACTTC. Translation gives CASSLVTGVGRSLAYEQYF.

The chain uses TRBV4-1 and TRBJ1-4; TRBD1 aligns across 8 bases. CDR1 and CDR2 from the germline V gene are MGHRA and YSYEKL. The CDR3 sequence is 18 residues long. V dropped 2 bases and J dropped 10; count of bases not matched to a gene: 18. This CDR3 is CASSQPLDRVDLSGKLFF. CDR3 nucleotides: TGCGCCAGCAGCCAACCCCTGGACAGGGTGGATTTATCCGGAAAACTGTTTTTT.

The genes are TRBV28 and TRBJ2-7; no firm D call. The CDR3 is made up of 11 amino acids. Germline V lookup: CDR1 MDHEN, CDR2 SYDVKM. V shed 9 bases and J shed 2 bases, with 8 bases lying between them. The CDR3 bases are TGTGCCAGTACGGATACCTACGAGCAGTACTTC. Its protein is CASTDTYEQYF.

The chain employs TRBV7-2 and TRBJ1-2; D is perhaps TRBD1 (5 bases). The CDR3 covers 15 residues. The germline V and J ends were trimmed by 1 base and 1 base, with 10 bases remaining between them. The V gene's germline CDR1 is SGHTA and CDR2 FQGNSA. The CDR3 DNA follows: TGTGCCAGCAGCTTAGGGGGACGGATTAACTATGGCTACACCTTC. Translation: CASSLGGRINYGYTF.

V gene TRBV5-1 combines with J gene TRBJ2-7; 9 nucleotides align to TRBD1. CDR1 is SGHRS, CDR2 YFSETQ, per germline. The CDR3 spans 14 residues. V was pared by 3 bases and J by 3 bases, with 4 bases of the junction left unmatched. DNA for the CDR3: TGCGCCAGCAGCTGGACAGGGGACCACTACGAGCAGTACTTC. Translating it yields CASSWTGDHYEQYF.